This T cell receptor (beta chain) was documented in a study of cytomegalovirus exposure and HLA in healthy donors. Points from the study as a whole: Sequences of the TCR beta chain were said to predict the HLA-A and HLA-B alleles of most subjects accurately.

On this clone: Its antigen is not identified.

This CDR3 contains 18 residues. Germline CDR1 is SGHDN and CDR2 is FVKESK. V was pared by 3 bases and J by 7 bases, with 17 bases of the junction left unmatched. PCR employed 60 Vbeta and 13 Jbeta primers. This table comes from immunoSEQ multiplex PCR, and its TCRdb copy is limited to in-frame clones, with some not included. The repertoire holds some 120,000 clones, with 81% as singletons. This chain uses TRBV14 with TRBJ2-1, with 8 bases matching TRBD2. The receptor comes from a woman between 25 and 40 years old in good health and CMV-seronegative. Sample: PBMCs. The chain's CDR3 is CASSHPPLLAGGGNEQFF. CDR3 nucleotides: TGTGCCAGCAGCCACCCACCTCTTCTCGCGGGAGGAGGTAATGAGCAGTTCTTC.